The present T cell receptor (beta chain) was sequenced within a study of blood T cell repertoires in COVID-19. The CDR3 covers 15 residues. Trimming took 1 base from V and 0 from J, leaving 6 bases between them. The germline V gene has CDR1 SEHNR and CDR2 FQNEAQ (reference sequence). Only in-frame clones appear in the TCRdb table, and some are missing; sequencing was by immunoSEQ multiplex PCR. There are about 220,000 clones in the sample; 82% occur only once, and about 5.6% lies in the top ten. The Seattle patients, enrolled during active infection, were followed longitudinally. Sequencing was done on a sample of peripheral blood. The origin of this receptor is a woman aged 70-85 years with COVID-19, enrolled during active disease. The chain couples TRBV7-9 to TRBJ2-2; D is unresolved. CDR3 sequence reads: CASSLDYANTGELFF. The DNA for the CDR3 is TGTGCCAGCAGCTTAGACTACGCGAACACCGGGGAGCTGTTTTTT.